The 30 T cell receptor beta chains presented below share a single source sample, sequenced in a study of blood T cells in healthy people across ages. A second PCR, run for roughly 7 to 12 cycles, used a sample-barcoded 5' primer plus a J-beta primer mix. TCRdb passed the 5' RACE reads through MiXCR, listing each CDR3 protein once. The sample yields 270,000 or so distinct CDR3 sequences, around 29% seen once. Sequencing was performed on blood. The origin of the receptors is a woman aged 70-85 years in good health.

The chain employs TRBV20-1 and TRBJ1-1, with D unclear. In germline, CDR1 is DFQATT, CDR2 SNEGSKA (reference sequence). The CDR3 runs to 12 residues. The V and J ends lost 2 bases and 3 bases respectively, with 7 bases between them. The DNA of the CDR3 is TGCAGTGCTAGACGCCGGGACACTGAAGCTTTCTTT. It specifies CSARRRDTEAFF.

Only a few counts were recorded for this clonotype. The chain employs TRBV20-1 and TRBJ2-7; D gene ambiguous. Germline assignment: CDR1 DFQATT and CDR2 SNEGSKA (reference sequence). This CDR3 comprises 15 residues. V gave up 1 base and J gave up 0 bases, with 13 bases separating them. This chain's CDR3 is CSARVGGISSYEQYF. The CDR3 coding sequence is TGCAGTGCTAGAGTTGGTGGCATAAGCTCCTACGAGCAGTACTTC.

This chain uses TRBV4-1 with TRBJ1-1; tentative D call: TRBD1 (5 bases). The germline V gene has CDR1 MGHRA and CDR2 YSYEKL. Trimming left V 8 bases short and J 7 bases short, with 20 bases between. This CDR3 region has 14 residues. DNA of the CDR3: TGCGCCAGCGGGACCCTGGGGCGGACGAGTGAAGCTTTCTTT. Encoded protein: CASGTLGRTSEAFF.

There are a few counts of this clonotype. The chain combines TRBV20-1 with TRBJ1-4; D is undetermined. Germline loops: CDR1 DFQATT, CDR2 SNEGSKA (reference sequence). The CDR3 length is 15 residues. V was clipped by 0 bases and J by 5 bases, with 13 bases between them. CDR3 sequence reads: CSARDLAERNEKLFF. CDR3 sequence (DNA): TGCAGTGCTAGAGATTTGGCAGAGAGGAATGAAAAACTGTTTTTT.

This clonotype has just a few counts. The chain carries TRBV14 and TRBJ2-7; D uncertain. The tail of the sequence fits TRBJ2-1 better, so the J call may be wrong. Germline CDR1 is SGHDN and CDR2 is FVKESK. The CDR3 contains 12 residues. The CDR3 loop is CASSHSAGEQFF. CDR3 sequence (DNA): TGTGCCAGCAGCCACTCGGCTGGTGAGCAGTTCTTC.

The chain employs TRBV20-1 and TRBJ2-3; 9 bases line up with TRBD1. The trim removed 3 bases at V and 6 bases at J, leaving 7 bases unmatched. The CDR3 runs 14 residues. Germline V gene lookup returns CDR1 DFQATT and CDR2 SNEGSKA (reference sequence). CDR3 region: CSARGTGKRDTQYF. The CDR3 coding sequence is TGCAGTGCTAGGGGGACAGGGAAAAGGGATACGCAGTATTTT.

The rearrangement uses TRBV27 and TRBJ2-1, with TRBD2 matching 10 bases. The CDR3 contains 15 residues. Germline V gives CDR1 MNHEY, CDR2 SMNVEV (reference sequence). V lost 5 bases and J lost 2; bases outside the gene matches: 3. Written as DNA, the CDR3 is TGTGCCAGCAGTCAAACTAGCGGGGCCTACAATGAGCAGTTCTTC. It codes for CASSQTSGAYNEQFF.

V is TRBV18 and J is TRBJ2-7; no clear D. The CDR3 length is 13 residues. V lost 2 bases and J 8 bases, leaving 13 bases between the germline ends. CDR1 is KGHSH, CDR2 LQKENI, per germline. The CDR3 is CASSPADATQQYF. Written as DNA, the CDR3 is TGTGCCAGCTCACCAGCGGACGCAACTCAGCAGTACTTC.

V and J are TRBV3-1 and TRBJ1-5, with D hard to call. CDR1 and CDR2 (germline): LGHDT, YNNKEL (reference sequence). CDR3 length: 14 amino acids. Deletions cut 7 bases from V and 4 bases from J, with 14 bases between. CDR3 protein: CASTPQPGNQPQHF. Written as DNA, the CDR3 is TGTGCCAGCACCCCACAGCCCGGTAATCAGCCCCAGCATTTT.

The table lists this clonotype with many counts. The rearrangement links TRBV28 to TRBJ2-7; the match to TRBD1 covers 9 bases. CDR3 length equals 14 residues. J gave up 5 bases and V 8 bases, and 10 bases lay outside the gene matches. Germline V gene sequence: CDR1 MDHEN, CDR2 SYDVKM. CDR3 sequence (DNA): TGTGCCAGCCTCGGGGGACAGGGTACCCACGAGCAGTACTTC. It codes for CASLGGQGTHEQYF. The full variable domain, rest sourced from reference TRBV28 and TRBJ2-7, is DVKVTQSSRYLVKRTGEKVFLECVQDMDHENMFWYRQDPGLGLRLIYFSYDVKMKEKGDIPEGYSVSREKKERFSLILESASTNQTSMYLCASLGGQGTHEQYFGPGTRLTVT.

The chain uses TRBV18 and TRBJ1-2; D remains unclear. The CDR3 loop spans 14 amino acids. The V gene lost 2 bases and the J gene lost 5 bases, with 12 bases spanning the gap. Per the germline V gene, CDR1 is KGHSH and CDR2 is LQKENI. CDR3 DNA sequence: TGTGCCAGCTCACCAGGACCCAAGGCGTATGGCTACACCTTC. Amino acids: CASSPGPKAYGYTF.

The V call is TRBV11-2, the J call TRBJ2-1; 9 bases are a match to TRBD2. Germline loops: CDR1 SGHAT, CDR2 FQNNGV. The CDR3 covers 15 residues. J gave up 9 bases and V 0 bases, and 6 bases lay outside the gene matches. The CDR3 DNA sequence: TGTGCCAGCAGCTTAGAGAGCGGGAGGAGAGTTGAGCAGTTCTTC. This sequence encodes CASSLESGRRVEQFF.

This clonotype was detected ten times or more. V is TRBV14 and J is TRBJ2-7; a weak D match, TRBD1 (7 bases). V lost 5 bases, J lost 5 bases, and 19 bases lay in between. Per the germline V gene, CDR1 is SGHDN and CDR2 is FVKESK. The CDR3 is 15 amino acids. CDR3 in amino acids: CASSFRQGGRNEQYF. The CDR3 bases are TGTGCCAGCAGCTTTCGACAGGGTGGGAGGAACGAGCAGTACTTC.

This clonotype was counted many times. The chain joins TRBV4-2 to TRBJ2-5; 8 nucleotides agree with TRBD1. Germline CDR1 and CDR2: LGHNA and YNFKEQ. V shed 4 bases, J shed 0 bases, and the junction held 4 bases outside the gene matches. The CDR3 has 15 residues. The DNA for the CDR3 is TGTGCCAGCAGCCTAAGGGGACAGGACCAAGAGACCCAGTACTTC. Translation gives CASSLRGQDQETQYF.

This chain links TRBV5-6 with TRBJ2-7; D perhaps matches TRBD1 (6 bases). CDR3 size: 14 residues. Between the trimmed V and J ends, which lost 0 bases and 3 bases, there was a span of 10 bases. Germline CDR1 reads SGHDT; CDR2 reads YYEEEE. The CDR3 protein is CASSLGRGGYEQYF. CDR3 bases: TGTGCCAGCAGCTTGGGCAGGGGTGGCTACGAGCAGTACTTC.

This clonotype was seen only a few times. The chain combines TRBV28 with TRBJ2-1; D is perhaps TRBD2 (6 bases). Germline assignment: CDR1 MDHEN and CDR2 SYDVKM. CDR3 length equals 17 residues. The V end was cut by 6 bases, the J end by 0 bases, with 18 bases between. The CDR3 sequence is CASRTLEGSFSYNEQFF. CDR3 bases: TGTGCCAGCAGAACCCTGGAGGGATCATTCTCCTACAATGAGCAGTTCTTC.

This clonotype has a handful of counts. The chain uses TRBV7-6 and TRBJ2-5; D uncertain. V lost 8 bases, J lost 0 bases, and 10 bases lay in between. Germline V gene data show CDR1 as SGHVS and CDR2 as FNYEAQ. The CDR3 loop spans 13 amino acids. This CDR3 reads CASDTLDQETQYF. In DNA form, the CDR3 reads TGTGCCAGCGATACATTAGACCAAGAGACCCAGTACTTC.

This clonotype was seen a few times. This CDR3 is CAISGGMREKLFF. The CDR3 coding sequence is TGTGCCATCAGTGGAGGGATGCGGGAAAAACTGTTTTTT. This rearrangement joins TRBV10-3 to TRBJ1-4; D uncertain. The CDR3 runs 13 residues. Deletions cut 4 bases from V and 8 bases from J, with 11 bases between. CDR1 is ENHRY and CDR2 is SYGVKD in the germline V gene.

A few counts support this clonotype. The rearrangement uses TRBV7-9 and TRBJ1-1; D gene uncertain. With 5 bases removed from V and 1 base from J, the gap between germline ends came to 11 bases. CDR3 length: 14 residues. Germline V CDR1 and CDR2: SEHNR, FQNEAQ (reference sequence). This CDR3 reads CASSPLSRNTEAFF. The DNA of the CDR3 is TGTGCCAGCAGCCCCCTCAGCAGGAACACTGAAGCTTTCTTT. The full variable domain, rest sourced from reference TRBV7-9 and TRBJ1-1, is DTGVSQNPRHKITKRGQNVTFRCDPISEHNRLYWYRQTLGQGPEFLTYFQNEAQLEKSRLLSDRFSAERPKGSFSTLEIQRTEQGDSAMYLCASSPLSRNTEAFFGQGTRLTVV.

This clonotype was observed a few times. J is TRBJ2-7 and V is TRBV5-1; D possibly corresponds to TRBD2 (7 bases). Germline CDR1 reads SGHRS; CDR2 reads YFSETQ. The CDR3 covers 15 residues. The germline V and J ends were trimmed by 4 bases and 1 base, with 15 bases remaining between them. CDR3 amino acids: CASSTRGGGSYEQYF. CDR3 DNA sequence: TGCGCCAGCAGCACCCGGGGAGGGGGGTCCTACGAGCAGTACTTC.

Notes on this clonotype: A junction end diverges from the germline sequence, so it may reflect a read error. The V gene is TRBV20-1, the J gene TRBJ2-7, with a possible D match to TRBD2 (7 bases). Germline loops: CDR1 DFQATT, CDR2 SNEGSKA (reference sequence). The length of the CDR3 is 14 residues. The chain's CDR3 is CSATDEGGLHEQYF. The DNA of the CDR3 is TGCAGCGCTACGGACGAGGGGGGGCTCCACGAGCAGTACTTC.

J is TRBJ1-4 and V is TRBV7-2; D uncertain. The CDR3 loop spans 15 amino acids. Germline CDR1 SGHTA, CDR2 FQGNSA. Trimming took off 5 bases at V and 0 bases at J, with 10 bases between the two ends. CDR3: CASSRRLSTNEKLFF. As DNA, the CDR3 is TGTGCCAGCAGCCGACGCCTCTCAACTAATGAAAAACTGTTTTTT.

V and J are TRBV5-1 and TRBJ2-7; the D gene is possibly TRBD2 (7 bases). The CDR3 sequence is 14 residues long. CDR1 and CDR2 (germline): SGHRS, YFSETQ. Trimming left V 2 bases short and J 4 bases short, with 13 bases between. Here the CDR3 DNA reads TGCGCCAGCAGCTTTGTCAGGGGAGGGTACGAGCAGTACTTC. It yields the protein CASSFVRGGYEQYF.

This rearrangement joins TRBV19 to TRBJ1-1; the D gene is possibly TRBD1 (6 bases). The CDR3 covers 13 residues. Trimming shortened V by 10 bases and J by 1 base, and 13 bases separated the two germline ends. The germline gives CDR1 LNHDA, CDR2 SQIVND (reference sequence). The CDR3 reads CATSEGGNTEAFF. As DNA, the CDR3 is TGTGCCACCTCTGAGGGGGGGAACACTGAAGCTTTCTTT. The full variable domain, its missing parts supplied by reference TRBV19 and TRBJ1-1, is DGGITQSPKYLFRKEGQNVTLSCEQNLNHDAMYWYRQDPGQGLRLIYYSQIVNDFQKGDIAEGYSVSREKKESFPLTVTSAQKNPTAFYLCATSEGGNTEAFFGQGTRLTVV.

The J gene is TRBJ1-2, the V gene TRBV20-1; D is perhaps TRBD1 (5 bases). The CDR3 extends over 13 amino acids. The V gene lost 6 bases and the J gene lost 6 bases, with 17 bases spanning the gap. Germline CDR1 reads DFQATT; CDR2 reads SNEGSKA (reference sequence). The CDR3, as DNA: TGCAGTGCCAGACAGTGGCGAACCAATGGCTACACCTTC. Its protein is CSARQWRTNGYTF.

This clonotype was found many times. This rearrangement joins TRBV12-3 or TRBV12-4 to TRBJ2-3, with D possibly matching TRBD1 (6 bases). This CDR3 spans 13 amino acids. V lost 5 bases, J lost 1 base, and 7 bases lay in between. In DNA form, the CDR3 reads TGTGCCAGCAGTCGACAGGGCACAGATACGCAGTATTTT. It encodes CASSRQGTDTQYF.

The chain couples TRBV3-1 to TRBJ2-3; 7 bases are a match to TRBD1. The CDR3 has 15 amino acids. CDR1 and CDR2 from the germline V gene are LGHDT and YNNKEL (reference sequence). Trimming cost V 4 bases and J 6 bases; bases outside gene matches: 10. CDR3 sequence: CASSLPGQVIDTQYF. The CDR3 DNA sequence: TGTGCCAGCAGCCTACCCGGACAGGTTATCGATACGCAGTATTTT.

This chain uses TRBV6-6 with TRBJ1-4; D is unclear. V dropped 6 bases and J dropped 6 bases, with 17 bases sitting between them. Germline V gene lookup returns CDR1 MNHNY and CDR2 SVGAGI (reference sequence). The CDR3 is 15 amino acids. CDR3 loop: CASSPERHYYEKLFF. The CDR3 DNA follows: TGTGCCAGCAGCCCAGAGAGACATTACTATGAAAAACTGTTTTTT.

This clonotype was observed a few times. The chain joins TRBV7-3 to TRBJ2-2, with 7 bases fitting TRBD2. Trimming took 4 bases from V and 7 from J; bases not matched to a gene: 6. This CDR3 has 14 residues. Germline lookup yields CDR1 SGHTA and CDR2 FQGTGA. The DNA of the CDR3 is TGTGCCAGCAGCTCCCAGCCTAGCGGCGGGGAGCTGTTTTTT. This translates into CASSSQPSGGELFF.

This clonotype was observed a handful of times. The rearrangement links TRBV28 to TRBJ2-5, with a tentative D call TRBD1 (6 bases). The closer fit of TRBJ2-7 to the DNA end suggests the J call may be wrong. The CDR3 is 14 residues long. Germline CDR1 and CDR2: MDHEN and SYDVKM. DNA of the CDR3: TGTGCCAGCATCCCGGGACAAAGCTCCTACGAGCAGTACTTC. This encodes CASIPGQSSYEQYF.